This T cell receptor beta chain is from a study of blood T cell repertoires in COVID-19. Study in general: The study drew acute and convalescent COVID-19 samples from the United States, Italy and Spain. T cells, B-cell-depleted T cells, or PBMCs provided the cDNA or gDNA that served as material.

Per the germline V gene, CDR1 is MNHNS and CDR2 is SASEGT. Trimming stripped 5 bases from V and 6 bases from J, with 17 bases between. The CDR3 has 14 residues. Source study methods: Quantification of nucleated cells was approximated via reference gene primer amplification. TCRdb keeps only in-frame clones here, not all; method: immunoSEQ multiplex PCR. V, J and clone size are those of that table, while D and trimming were read from the DNA. This repertoire shows over 200,000 clones, more than 70% found once; its top ten account for 0.9% to 1%. The receptor was derived from a woman between 35 and 50 years old who had recovered from COVID-19. Material: peripheral blood. The chain couples TRBV6-1 to TRBJ2-7; D remains unclear. The CDR3: CASSTPQTRLEQYF. CDR3 nucleotides: TGTGCCAGCAGTACCCCTCAGACAAGGCTCGAGCAGTACTTC.